One TCR beta chain is described in this entry. The record originates from a study of radiotherapy plus CTLA-4 blockade in lung cancer. Looking at the study overall: Around 19% of enrolled patients responded objectively, and around 30% had disease control.

V was shortened by 3 bases and J by 4 bases, with 12 bases between the two germline ends. The CDR3 sequence is 14 residues long. Germline loops: CDR1 MGHRA, CDR2 YSYEKL. The study gave focal radiation plus ipilimumab CTLA-4 blockade to patients with chemo-refractory metastatic non-small-cell lung cancer. Sequencing used immunoSEQ multiplex PCR; TCRdb keeps in-frame clones, though not all of them. In the table there are 130,000 or so clones, 75% to 90% of which are singletons. The genes are TRBV4-1 and TRBJ1-2, with unresolved D. Here the sequenced sample was peripheral blood, taken from a patient treated with radiotherapy plus ipilimumab. This TCR was recovered from a human donor with non-small cell lung cancer that progressed on radiotherapy plus ipilimumab. The CDR3 here is CASSHPWVGYGYTF. DNA of the CDR3: TGCGCCAGCAGCCATCCTTGGGTCGGCTATGGCTACACCTTC.